A single sample is the source of the 19 T cell receptor beta chains below, sequenced in a study of blood T cell repertoires in COVID-19. This table comes from immunoSEQ multiplex PCR, and its TCRdb copy is limited to in-frame clones, with some not included. Among more than 75,000 clones listed, under 85% were seen once. Specimen: peripheral blood. The receptor set was obtained from a human donor in a cohort sampled during active COVID-19.

This rearrangement joins TRBV5-4 to TRBJ2-7; TRBD1 agrees at 7 bases. V lost 4 bases and J lost 0; bases outside the gene matches: 7. CDR3 size: 15 residues. CDR1 is SGHNT, CDR2 YYREEE, per germline (reference sequence). The CDR3 DNA sequence: TGTGCCAGCAGCGTGGGACAGACAAGCTCCTACGAGCAGTACTTC. It translates to CASSVGQTSSYEQYF.

The table lists this clone with a few counts. J is TRBJ2-7 and V is TRBV3-1 (or the pseudogene TRBV3-2), with 9 bases fitting TRBD2. CDR3 size: 16 residues. The trim removed 4 bases at V and 2 bases at J, leaving 9 bases unmatched. Germline V lookup: CDR1 LGHDT, CDR2 YNNKEL (reference sequence). CDR3 region: CASSRGTSRVAYEQYF. Here the CDR3 DNA reads TGTGCCAGCAGCCGGGGGACTAGCCGTGTTGCCTACGAGCAGTACTTC.

This clone was recorded only once. The chain carries TRBV4-1 and TRBJ2-7; D is perhaps TRBD1 (6 bases). The CDR3 covers 13 residues. Trimming stripped 1 base from V and 2 bases from J, with 6 bases between. CDR1 MGHRA and CDR2 YSYEKL come from the germline V gene. This chain's CDR3 is CASSQGGPYEQYF. CDR3 in DNA: TGCGCCAGCAGCCAAGGGGGGCCCTACGAGCAGTACTTC.

The genes are TRBV6-5 and TRBJ1-6; 11 nucleotides match TRBD1. The CDR3 is 14 amino acids. Unmatched junction bases numbered 5, after V lost 6 bases and J lost 10 bases. Germline lookup yields CDR1 MNHEY and CDR2 SVGAGI. The chain's CDR3 is CASRTGQGESPLHF. The CDR3 DNA reads TGTGCCAGCAGGACGGGACAGGGGGAATCACCCCTCCACTTT.

This rearrangement joins TRBV4-1 to TRBJ1-2; 9 bases line up with TRBD1. CDR1 MGHRA and CDR2 YSYEKL come from the germline V gene. CDR3 size: 17 residues. Trimming at V came to 4 bases and at J to 0 bases, leaving 9 bases not matched to a gene. Here the CDR3 reads CASSLRDRDPSNYGYTF. CDR3 sequence (DNA): TGCGCCAGCAGCCTCCGGGACAGGGACCCTTCTAACTATGGCTACACCTTC.

The chain has TRBV19 and TRBJ2-4; maybe TRBD2 (7 bases). The ends were cut back, 7 bases at V and 2 bases at J, with 15 bases in the middle. The CDR3 contains 15 residues. Germline CDR1 is LNHDA and CDR2 is SQIVND (reference sequence). This CDR3 reads CASIDLGGPKNIQYF. The CDR3 DNA follows: TGTGCCAGTATTGATTTGGGGGGGCCCAAAAACATTCAGTACTTC.

The V and J genes are TRBV9 and TRBJ2-5; perhaps TRBD2 as D (6 bases). The V gene's germline CDR1 is SGDLS and CDR2 YYNGEE. V gave up 0 bases and J gave up 4 bases, with 16 bases separating them. CDR3 length: 16 amino acids. CDR3 DNA sequence: TGTGCCAGCAGCGTAGGGGTTAGCGGAAGGGGAGAGACCCAGTACTTC. This gives the protein CASSVGVSGRGETQYF.

The rearrangement uses TRBV5-1 and TRBJ2-5; D is ambiguous. Germline CDR1 is SGHRS and CDR2 is YFSETQ. Trimming removed 1 base from V and 1 base from J, with 5 bases in between. CDR3 length equals 13 residues. The DNA for the CDR3 is TGCGCCAGCAGCTTGTTCCTCCAAGAGACCCAGTACTTC. It translates to CASSLFLQETQYF.

The sample holds a few counts of this clone. The chain carries TRBV12-5 and TRBJ1-2, with 7 bases aligning to TRBD1. With 1 base clipped from V and 7 bases from J, the junction kept 15 bases outside the gene matches. Germline lookup yields CDR1 LGHNT and CDR2 FRNRAP. The CDR3 is made up of 17 amino acids. The chain's CDR3 is CASGLGSWGRGFGGYTF. The CDR3 nucleotides read TGTGCTAGTGGTTTGGGTAGTTGGGGCAGGGGGTTTGGTGGCTACACCTTC.

V is TRBV5-4 and J is TRBJ1-5; D not certain. This CDR3 spans 13 amino acids. Trimming pared 2 bases from V and 4 bases from J, leaving 7 bases between. Germline V CDR1 and CDR2: SGHNT, YYREEE (reference sequence). CDR3 region: CASSLAPNQPQHF. The DNA of the CDR3 is TGTGCCAGCAGCTTAGCTCCTAATCAGCCCCAGCATTTT.

The rearrangement uses TRBV19 and TRBJ2-2, with TRBD1 matching 7 bases. The trim removed 2 bases at V and 1 base at J, leaving 4 bases unmatched. The germline CDR1 and CDR2 sequences are LNHDA and SQIVND (reference sequence). This CDR3 is 16 amino acids long. This CDR3 is CASSILHRGNTGELFF. The CDR3, as DNA: TGTGCCAGTAGTATACTGCACAGGGGGAACACCGGGGAGCTGTTTTTT. Using reference TRBV19 and TRBJ2-2 for the parts outside the CDR3, the full variable domain is DGGITQSPKYLFRKEGQNVTLSCEQNLNHDAMYWYRQDPGQGLRLIYYSQIVNDFQKGDIAEGYSVSREKKESFPLTVTSAQKNPTAFYLCASSILHRGNTGELFFGEGSRLTVL.

V usage is TRBV2 and J usage is TRBJ1-5, with a possible D match to TRBD1 (6 bases). The V gene lost 6 bases and the J gene lost 6 bases, with 15 bases spanning the gap. Per the germline V gene, CDR1 is SNHLY and CDR2 is FYNNEI. The CDR3 has 14 amino acids. The CDR3, as DNA: TGTGCCAGCAGCGAACGGCAACAGGGTCAGCCCCAGCATTTT. It codes for CASSERQQGQPQHF.

The genes are TRBV25-1 and TRBJ2-2, with D possibly being TRBD1 (5 bases). Germline V gene data show CDR1 as MGHDK and CDR2 as SYGVNS. The CDR3 length is 15 residues. V gave up 3 bases and J gave up 7 bases, with 15 bases separating them. The CDR3 sequence is CASSDPRQLIGELFF. DNA of the CDR3: TGTGCCAGCAGTGATCCGCGACAGTTGATCGGGGAGCTGTTTTTT.

The chain uses TRBV2 and TRBJ2-1; the match to TRBD2 covers 10 bases. V gave up 4 bases and J gave up 9 bases; unmatched junction bases: 9. Per germline, CDR1 SNHLY and CDR2 FYNNEI. CDR3 size: 15 residues. The CDR3 is CASSASGGASIEQFF. Here the CDR3 DNA reads TGTGCCAGCAGTGCCAGCGGGGGGGCCTCAATTGAGCAGTTCTTC.

The chain is built from TRBV5-4 and TRBJ1-2, with D perhaps TRBD1 (5 bases). The germline V and J ends were trimmed by 4 bases and 2 bases, with 21 bases remaining between them. This CDR3 is 17 amino acids long. Germline assignment: CDR1 SGHNT and CDR2 YYREEE (reference sequence). CDR3 DNA: TGTGCCAGCAGCGGGGGGGGGACCGCCTACGGGAACTATGGCTACACCTTC. It is translated as CASSGGGTAYGNYGYTF.

The chain carries TRBV6-7 and TRBJ2-6, with 8 bases aligning to TRBD1. TRBV6-7 falls under the ORF class, with uncertain function. After removal of 3 bases from V and 0 bases from J, the junction contained 10 bases not matched to a gene. This CDR3 spans 19 amino acids. The CDR3 reads CASSYQRTGPDSGANVLTF. The CDR3 region has the DNA TGTGCCAGCAGTTATCAACGGACAGGGCCAGACTCTGGGGCCAACGTCCTGACTTTC.

This rearrangement joins TRBV3-1 (or the pseudogene TRBV3-2) to TRBJ1-3; D not resolved. Germline V gives CDR1 LGHDT, CDR2 YNNKEL (reference sequence). Trimming removed 0 bases at V and 2 bases at J, with 5 bases between. The CDR3 covers 14 residues. The CDR3 sequence: CASSQDLAGNTIYF. The CDR3 DNA is TGTGCCAGCAGCCAAGATCTCGCTGGAAACACCATATATTTT.

The gene calls are TRBV7-2 and TRBJ2-2, with 11 positions matching TRBD2. CDR1 and CDR2 (germline): SGHTA, FQGNSA. The CDR3 length is 15 residues. V was pared by 4 bases and J by 3 bases, with 1 base of the junction left unmatched. This chain's CDR3 is CASSWGLADTGELFF. The CDR3 nucleotides read TGTGCCAGCAGCTGGGGACTAGCGGACACCGGGGAGCTGTTTTTT.

This clone was seen repeatedly, ten times or more. CDR3 loop: CASSIGQGAPRSPLHF. CDR3 nucleotide sequence: TGTGCCAGCAGTATTGGACAGGGGGCACCCCGATCACCCCTCCACTTT. The V and J genes are TRBV2 and TRBJ1-6, with 11 bases that match TRBD1. V dropped 5 bases and J dropped 10; count of bases not matched to a gene: 10. Germline CDR1 and CDR2: SNHLY and FYNNEI. The CDR3 is made up of 16 amino acids.